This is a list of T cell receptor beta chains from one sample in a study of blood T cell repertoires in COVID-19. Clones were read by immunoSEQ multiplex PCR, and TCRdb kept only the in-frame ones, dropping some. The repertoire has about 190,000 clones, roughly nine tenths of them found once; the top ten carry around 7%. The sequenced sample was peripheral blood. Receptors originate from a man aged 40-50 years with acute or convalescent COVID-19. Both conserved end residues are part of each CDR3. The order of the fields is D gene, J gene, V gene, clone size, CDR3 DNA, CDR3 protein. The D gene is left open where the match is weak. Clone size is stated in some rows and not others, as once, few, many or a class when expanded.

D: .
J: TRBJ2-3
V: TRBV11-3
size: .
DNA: TGTGCCAGCAGCTTAGTGGCGGGGGCGAGCACAGATACGCAGTATTTT
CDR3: CASSLVAGASTDTQYF

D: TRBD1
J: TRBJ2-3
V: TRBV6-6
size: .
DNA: TGTGCCAGCAGTTACGACAGGGTCAGCACAGATACGCAGTATTTT
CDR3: CASSYDRVSTDTQYF

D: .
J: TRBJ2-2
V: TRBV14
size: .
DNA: TGTGCCAGCAGCCAAGATGGAACAGGAATGAACACCGGGGAGCTGTTTTTT
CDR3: CASSQDGTGMNTGELFF

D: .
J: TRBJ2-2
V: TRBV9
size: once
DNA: TGTGCCAGCAGCGTAGCAGGGGTGGCGAATACCGGGGAGCTGTTTTTT
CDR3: CASSVAGVANTGELFF

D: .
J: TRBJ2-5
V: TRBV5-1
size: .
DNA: TGCGCCAGCAGCCGTCTGGGGCTGGGGATGGGCGAAGAGACCCAGTACTTC
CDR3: CASSRLGLGMGEETQYF

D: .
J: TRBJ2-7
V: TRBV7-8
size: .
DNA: TGTGCCAGCAGCTCCCCGGGATTTACCTACGAGCAGTACTTC
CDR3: CASSSPGFTYEQYF

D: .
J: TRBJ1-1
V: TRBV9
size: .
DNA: TGTGCCAGCAGCGTATCAGGGAACCCCATGAACACTGAAGCTTTCTTT
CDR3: CASSVSGNPMNTEAFF

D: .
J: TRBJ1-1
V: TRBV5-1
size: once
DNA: TGCGCCAGCAGCACAATGGGGGGTCTGGACACTGAAGCTTTCTTT
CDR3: CASSTMGGLDTEAFF

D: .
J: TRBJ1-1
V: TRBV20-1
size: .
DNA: TGCAGTGCCACGTTGGCAGGGTTGTCTTTCTTT
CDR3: CSATLAGLSFF

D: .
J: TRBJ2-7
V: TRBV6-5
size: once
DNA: TGTGCCAGCGTGGACTCCACCTACGAGCAGTACTTC
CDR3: CASVDSTYEQYF

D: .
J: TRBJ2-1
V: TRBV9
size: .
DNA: TGTGCCAGCAGCCCCCTGACGGGAACCTACAATGAGCAGTTCTTC
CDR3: CASSPLTGTYNEQFF

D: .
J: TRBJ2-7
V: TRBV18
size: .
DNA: TGTGCCAGCTCACCACCGACGACGAGGGAGCAGTACTTC
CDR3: CASSPPTTREQYF

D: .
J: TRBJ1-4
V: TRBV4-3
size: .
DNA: TGCGCCAGCAGCCCGGGGATTAATGAAAAACTGTTTTTT
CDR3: CASSPGINEKLFF

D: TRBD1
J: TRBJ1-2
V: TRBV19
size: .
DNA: TGTGCCAGTAGTATGGCCAGGGGGCAAGTCGGCTACACCTTC
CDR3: CASSMARGQVGYTF

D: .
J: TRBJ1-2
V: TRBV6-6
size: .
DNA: TGTGCCAGCAGCTCCGACAGTTCCTATGGCTACACCTTC
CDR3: CASSSDSSYGYTF

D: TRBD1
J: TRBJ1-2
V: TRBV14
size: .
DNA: TGTGCCAGCAGCCAAGGAGGGACAGGCCTTTATGGCTACACCTTC
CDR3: CASSQGGTGLYGYTF

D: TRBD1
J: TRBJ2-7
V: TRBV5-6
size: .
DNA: TGTGCCAGCAGCTTGGCTTGGGCAGGGGGCTCCGACGAGCAGTACTTC
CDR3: CASSLAWAGGSDEQYF

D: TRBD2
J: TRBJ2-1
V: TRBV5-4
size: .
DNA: TGTGCCAGCAGCTTGGGGGACTACCAAAACAATGAGCAGTTCTTC
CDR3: CASSLGDYQNNEQFF

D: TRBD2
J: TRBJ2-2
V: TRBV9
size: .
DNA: TGTGCTTCGGGAGGCGGGGGACCGAACACCGGGGAGCTGTTTTTT
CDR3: CASGGGGPNTGELFF

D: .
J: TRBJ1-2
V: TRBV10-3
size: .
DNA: TGTGCCATCAGTTCTCAGGGGAACGGTGATAATGGCTACACCTTC
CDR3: CAISSQGNGDNGYTF

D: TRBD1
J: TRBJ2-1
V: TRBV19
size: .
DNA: TGTGCCAGTAGTATAAACAGGGGGCACTATGAGCAGTTCTTC
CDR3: CASSINRGHYEQFF

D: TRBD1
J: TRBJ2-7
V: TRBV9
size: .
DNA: TGTGCCAGCAGCGGGGGACAGGGTCGGTACGAGCAGTACTTC
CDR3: CASSGGQGRYEQYF

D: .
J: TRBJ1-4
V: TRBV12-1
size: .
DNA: TGTGCCAGCAGCCAGGAAGCAGGGGGCCTAGCAACTAATGAAAAACTGTTTTTT
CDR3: CASSQEAGGLATNEKLFF

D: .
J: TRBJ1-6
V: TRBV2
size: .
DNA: TGTGCCAGCAGCGTCGACACCGCGGGGAATTCACCCCTCCACTTT
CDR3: CASSVDTAGNSPLHF

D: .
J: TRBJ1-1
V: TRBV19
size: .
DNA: TGTGCCAGTAAGTGGGTTGTGACATCGAACACTGAAGCTTTCTTT
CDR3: CASKWVVTSNTEAFF

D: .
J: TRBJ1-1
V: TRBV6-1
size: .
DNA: TGTGCCAGCAGTGAGACAAATATGAGGGTGGACACTGAAGCTTTCTTT
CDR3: CASSETNMRVDTEAFF

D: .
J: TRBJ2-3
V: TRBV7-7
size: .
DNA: TGTGCTAGCAGCTTAACTTCGGTGGGCACAGATACGCAGTATTTT
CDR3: CASSLTSVGTDTQYF

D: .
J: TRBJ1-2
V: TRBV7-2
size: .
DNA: TGTGCCAGCAGCCCCCCTTTGACAGAAAACTATGGCTACACCTTC
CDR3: CASSPPLTENYGYTF

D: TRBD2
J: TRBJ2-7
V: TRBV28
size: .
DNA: TGTGCCAGCACCCGGGGACTACCTCCCTACGAGCAGTACTTC
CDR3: CASTRGLPPYEQYF

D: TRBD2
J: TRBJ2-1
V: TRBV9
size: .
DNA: TGTGCCAGCAGCGTGGGGGGACTAGCTCGCGATGAGCAGTTCTTC
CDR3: CASSVGGLARDEQFF

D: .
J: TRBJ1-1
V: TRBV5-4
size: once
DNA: TGTGCCAGCAGCGTCGGTCATGCGAGGGCTGGGGATGAAGCTTTCTTT
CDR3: CASSVGHARAGDEAFF

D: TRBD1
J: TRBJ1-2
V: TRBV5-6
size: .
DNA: TGTGCCAGCACCCTCGGCCAGACAGGGGGCATCTATGGCTACACCTTC
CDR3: CASTLGQTGGIYGYTF

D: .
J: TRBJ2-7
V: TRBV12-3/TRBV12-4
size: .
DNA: TGTGCCAGCAAATGGGGGGTCTCCAAGCAGTACTTC
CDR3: CASKWGVSKQYF

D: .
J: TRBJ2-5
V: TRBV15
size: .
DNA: TGTGCCACCAGCAGAGATGTCGGGAGCCAAGAGACCCAGTACTTC
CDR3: CATSRDVGSQETQYF

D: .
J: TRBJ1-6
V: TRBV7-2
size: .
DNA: TGTGCCAGCAGCCTAGGGACATCTTCACCCCTCCACTTT
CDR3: CASSLGTSSPLHF

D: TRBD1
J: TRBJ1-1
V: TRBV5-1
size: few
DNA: TGCGCCAGCAGCTGGCGGACAGGAGCCAACACTGAAGCTTTCTTT
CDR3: CASSWRTGANTEAFF

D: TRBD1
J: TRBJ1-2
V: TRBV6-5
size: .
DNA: TGTGCCAGCAGAAGACAGGGGGGCCCCTCTGGAGGCTACACCTTC
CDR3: CASRRQGGPSGGYTF

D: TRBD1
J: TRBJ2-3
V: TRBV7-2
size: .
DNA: TGTGCCAGCAGCCGGACAGGGGCCCGCACAGATACGCAGTATTTT
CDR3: CASSRTGARTDTQYF

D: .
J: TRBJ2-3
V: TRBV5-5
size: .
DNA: TGTGCCAGCAGCTTGGACTTCGGCAGGGTAACAGATACGCAGTATTTT
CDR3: CASSLDFGRVTDTQYF

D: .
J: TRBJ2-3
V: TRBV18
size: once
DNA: TGTGCCAGCTCACCAATCCCTACCACAGATACGCAGTATTTT
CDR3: CASSPIPTTDTQYF

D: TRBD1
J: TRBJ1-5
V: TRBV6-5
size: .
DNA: TGTGCCAGCAGTTCCCGACAGGGCGGATCTTTACCCCAGCATTTT
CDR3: CASSSRQGGSLPQHF

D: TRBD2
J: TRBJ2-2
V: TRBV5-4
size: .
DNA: TGTGCCACCTACAGCGGGGGGGCCGCTGCAGTGAACACCGGGGAGCTGTTTTTT
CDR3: CATYSGGAAAVNTGELFF

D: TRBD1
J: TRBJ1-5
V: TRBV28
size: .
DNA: TGTGCCAGCAGACCCAGAGGGGACAGGGGGCGCGTTCAGCCCCAGCATTTT
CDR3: CASRPRGDRGRVQPQHF

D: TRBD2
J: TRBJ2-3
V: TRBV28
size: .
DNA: TGTGCCAGCAGTTTAGGCGGGGGGGCCAATACGCAGTATTTT
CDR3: CASSLGGGANTQYF

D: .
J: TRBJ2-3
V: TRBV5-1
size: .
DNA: TGCGCCAGCAGCTCGAAGAACAGGCCAAGCACAGATACGCAGTATTTT
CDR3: CASSSKNRPSTDTQYF

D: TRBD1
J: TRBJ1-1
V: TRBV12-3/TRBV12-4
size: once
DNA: TGTGCCAGCAGCCGAGGGGGCTGGGATGAAGCTTTCTTT
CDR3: CASSRGGWDEAFF

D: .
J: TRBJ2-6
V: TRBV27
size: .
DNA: TGTGCCAGCATTCCCCCTGCAGGCCTCTCTGGGGCCAACGTCCTGACTTTC
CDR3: CASIPPAGLSGANVLTF

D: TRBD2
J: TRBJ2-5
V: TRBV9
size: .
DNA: TGTGCCAGCAGCACAACGGGGGGCCAAGAGACCCAGTACTTC
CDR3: CASSTTGGQETQYF

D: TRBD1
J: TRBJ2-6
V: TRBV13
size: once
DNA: TGTGCCAGCAGCTCAGGGGGAGCTGGGGCCAACGTCCTGACTTTC
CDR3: CASSSGGAGANVLTF

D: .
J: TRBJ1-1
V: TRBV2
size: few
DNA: TGTGCCAGCAGCATCAGCAGGGGTAACACTGAAGCTTTCTTT
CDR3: CASSISRGNTEAFF

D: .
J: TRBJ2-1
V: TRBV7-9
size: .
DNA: TGTGCCAGCAGCTTAGGGGTAAGGGGTCGACTAGGGGACAATGAGCAGTTCTTC
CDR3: CASSLGVRGRLGDNEQFF

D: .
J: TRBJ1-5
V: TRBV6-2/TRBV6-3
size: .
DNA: TGTGCCAGCAGCTCCTTCCGCGCCAATCAGCCCCAGCATTTT
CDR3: CASSSFRANQPQHF

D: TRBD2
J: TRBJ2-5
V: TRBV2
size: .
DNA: TGTGCCAGCAAGTTCGGGTTGGTAGCGGGGTATCAAGAGACCCAGTACTTC
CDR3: CASKFGLVAGYQETQYF

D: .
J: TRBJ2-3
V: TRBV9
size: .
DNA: TGTGCCAGCAGCGTAGATACCCGTGGGGGGACAGATACGCAGTATTTT
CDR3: CASSVDTRGGTDTQYF

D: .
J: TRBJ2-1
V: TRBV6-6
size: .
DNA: TGTGCCAGCAGTTCTTCATCACTACCGGGATACAATGAGCAGTTCTTC
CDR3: CASSSSSLPGYNEQFF

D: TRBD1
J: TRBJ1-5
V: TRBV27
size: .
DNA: TGTGCCAGCAGGACAGGGCGTCGTCAGCCCCAGCATTTT
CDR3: CASRTGRRQPQHF

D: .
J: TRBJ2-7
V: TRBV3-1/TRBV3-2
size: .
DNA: TGTGCCAGCAGCCAAAGGACAGTTACCTACGAGCAGTACTTC
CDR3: CASSQRTVTYEQYF

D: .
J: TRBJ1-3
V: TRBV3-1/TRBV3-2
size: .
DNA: TGTGCCAGCAGCCAGGCCTTCTCTGGAAACACCATATATTTT
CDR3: CASSQAFSGNTIYF